Each of the 29 T cell receptor beta chains below was sequenced from the same sample in a study of T-cell reconstitution after alpha-beta-depleted transplantation in children. Unique molecular identifiers featured in how the TCRbeta library was prepared. TCRdb re-called the PCR reads through MiXCR, storing one row per CDR3 protein. Of hundreds of thousands of distinct CDR3 sequences listed, around a sixth are singletons. Sequenced here: PBMCs from the stem cell graft donor, sampled from the stem cell graft. The receptors originated from a human donor who donated a stem cell graft to a child with acute myeloid leukemia.

This clonotype was counted a few times. This chain connects TRBV5-6 to TRBJ1-5, with D possibly TRBD1 on 5 matching bases. The CDR3 sequence is 16 residues long. Germline V gives CDR1 SGHDT, CDR2 YYEEEE. The V end lost 4 bases, the J end lost 1 base, and 15 bases lay between the germline ends. The chain's CDR3 is CASSPWGGTSNQPQHF. The CDR3 bases are TGTGCCAGCAGCCCATGGGGGGGGACCAGCAATCAGCCCCAGCATTTT.

This clonotype was detected a few times. This chain connects TRBV10-3 to TRBJ1-3; D is perhaps TRBD1 (5 bases). CDR1 is ENHRY, CDR2 SYGVKD, per germline. This CDR3 has 16 residues. Trimming stripped 6 bases from V and 0 bases from J, with 15 bases between. DNA for the CDR3: TGTGCCATCAGCGGTTCCGGGACCGTCTCTGGAAACACCATATATTTT. Its protein product is CAISGSGTVSGNTIYF.

This clonotype was seen ten or more times. At one end, the junction sequence differs from germline, possibly due to a read error. The V gene is TRBV12-3 or TRBV12-4, the J gene TRBJ2-1, with unresolved D. The CDR3 sequence is 12 residues long. CDR3: CASSLVGREQFF. The DNA for the CDR3 is TGTGCCAGCAGCTTAGTCGGGCGGGAGCAGTTCTTC.

Worth noting for this clonotype: A much bigger clone sits one base away, suggesting this may be a read error. The chain couples TRBV27 to TRBJ2-1; TRBD2 matches at 7 bases. The V gene's germline CDR1 is MNHEY and CDR2 SMNVEV (reference sequence). The CDR3 contains 15 residues. CDR3 sequence: CASSPGLPSYNEQSF. The DNA for the CDR3 is TGTGCCAGCAGTCCGGGACTACCTTCTTACAATGAGCAGTCCTTC.

This clonotype was seen repeatedly, ten times or more. The J gene is TRBJ2-7, the V gene TRBV20-1; 7 nucleotides match TRBD1. Germline V gene data show CDR1 as DFQATT and CDR2 as SNEGSKA (reference sequence). Trimming cost V 0 bases and J 3 bases; bases outside gene matches: 5. This CDR3 comprises 14 residues. CDR3 coding DNA: TGCAGTGCTAGAGATCTAGGGGGCTACTACGAGCAGTACGTC. This translates into CSARDLGGYYEQYV.

This clonotype was seen at least ten times. This rearrangement joins TRBV5-6 to TRBJ2-1; 7 nucleotides match TRBD2. The CDR3 spans 15 residues. Trimming removed 4 bases from V and 2 bases from J; junction bases left unmatched: 6. The germline CDR1 and CDR2 sequences are SGHDT and YYEEEE. This CDR3 reads CASSLPSGAYNEQFF. The CDR3, as DNA: TGTGCCAGCAGCCTCCCAAGCGGGGCCTACAATGAGCAGTTCTTC.

V and J are TRBV11-2 and TRBJ2-5; no definite D call. CDR1 and CDR2 from the germline V gene are SGHAT and FQNNGV. The CDR3 length is 15 residues. V dropped 1 base and J dropped 2 bases, with 11 bases sitting between them. The CDR3 DNA follows: TGTGCCAGCAGCTTAGGAGGCCTGATTCAAGAGACCCAGTACTTC. It encodes CASSLGGLIQETQYF.

This clonotype has a count of ten or more. The chain employs TRBV9 and TRBJ2-1; D call uncertain. The V end was cut by 6 bases, the J end by 5 bases, with 3 bases between. Per the germline V gene, CDR1 is SGDLS and CDR2 is YYNGEE. The CDR3 loop spans 10 amino acids. The CDR3, as DNA: TGTGCCAGCAAAAACAATGAGCAGTTCTTC. As protein: CASKNNEQFF. Together with reference TRBV9 and TRBJ2-1, the CDR3 gives the full variable domain: DSGVTQTPKHLITATGQRVTLRCSPRSGDLSVYWYQQSLDQGLQFLIQYYNGEERAKGNILERFSAQQFPDLHSELNLSSLELGDSALYFCASKNNEQFFGPGTRLTVL.

There are many counts of this clonotype. The V call is TRBV21-1, the J call TRBJ2-7; the table's TRBD1 call for D was not verified on the DNA. TRBV21-1 is a recognized pseudogene. The CDR3 totals 15 residues. CDR3 protein: CASSKEVQGGGEQYV. In DNA form, the CDR3 reads TGTGCCAGCAGCAAAGAAGTGCAGGGAGGCGGCGAGCAGTACGTC.

The chain couples TRBV11-1 to TRBJ1-1; 8 bases align to TRBD1. J gave up 5 bases and V 7 bases, and 9 bases lay outside the gene matches. This CDR3 has 14 residues. From germline, CDR1 is SGHAT and CDR2 FQDESV (reference sequence). The CDR3 region is CASNPDRARTEAFF. The DNA for the CDR3 is TGTGCCAGCAACCCGGACAGGGCGAGGACTGAAGCTTTCTTT.

Points on this clonotype: Given a much more abundant clone one base away, this may be a read error. This chain links TRBV29-1 with TRBJ1-4; D is perhaps TRBD1 (5 bases). Germline V CDR1 and CDR2: SQVTM, ANQGSEA. The CDR3 is 12 residues long. CDR3 residues: CSVSGRGEKLSF. The DNA for the CDR3 is TGCAGCGTTTCGGGGAGGGGTGAAAAACTGTCTTTT.

This clonotype was seen at least ten times. The chain combines TRBV20-1 with TRBJ2-7, with a tentative D call TRBD1 (5 bases). The V end lost 1 base, the J end lost 4 bases, and 8 bases lay between the germline ends. CDR1 is DFQATT, CDR2 SNEGSKA, per germline (reference sequence). The CDR3 extends over 12 amino acids. CDR3 DNA: TGCAGTGCTAGAGGGGGCCCGTACGAGCAGTACGTC. Translation: CSARGGPYEQYV.

This clonotype was picked up a small number of times. The chain employs TRBV5-6 and TRBJ2-3; the D call may be TRBD1 or TRBD2 (5 bases each). The CDR3 contains 16 residues. CDR1 SGHDT and CDR2 YYEEEE come from the germline V gene. Trimming took off 4 bases at V and 3 bases at J, with 18 bases between the two ends. The CDR3 reads CASSGTQGIRTDTQYF. As DNA, the CDR3 is TGTGCCAGCAGCGGGACCCAGGGTATCAGGACAGATACGCAGTATTTT.

This clonotype was seen more than once but under ten times. This chain connects TRBV7-8 to TRBJ2-7; D may be TRBD1 (5 bases). The V and J ends lost 1 base and 3 bases respectively, with 7 bases between them. Germline loops: CDR1 SGHVS, CDR2 FQNEAQ. The CDR3 has 13 amino acids. The CDR3 protein is CASSLEGYYEQYF. CDR3 DNA: TGTGCCAGCAGCTTAGAGGGGTACTACGAGCAGTACTTC.

This clonotype was seen a few times. The genes are TRBV20-1 and TRBJ2-5; D is perhaps TRBD1 (5 bases). Trimming removed 7 bases from V and 2 bases from J, with 14 bases in between. This CDR3 is built from 13 residues. CDR1 and CDR2 (germline): DFQATT, SNEGSKA (reference sequence). The DNA of the CDR3 is TGCAGTGTTATTAGGGGTCAGCAAGAGACCCAGTACTTC. It yields the protein CSVIRGQQETQYF.

This clonotype was picked up many times. This sequence joins TRBV12-3 or TRBV12-4 and TRBJ2-1; possible D gene TRBD2, 5 bases. The CDR3 extends over 14 amino acids. The V end lost 2 bases, the J end lost 8 bases, and 13 bases lay between the germline ends. As DNA, the CDR3 is TGTGCCAGCAGTTTAACGGGGTTATCATATGAGCAGTTCTTC. This translates into CASSLTGLSYEQFF.

In this sample, this clonotype turned up once. The chain carries TRBV11-2 and TRBJ1-1, with 8 bases that match TRBD1. V gave up 3 bases and J gave up 5 bases; unmatched junction bases: 20. This CDR3 contains 19 residues. Germline assignment: CDR1 SGHAT and CDR2 FQNNGV. For the CDR3, the DNA is TGTGCCAGCAGCTTGTCTCCCCCGACAGGGGCGATCCAGAGGACTGAAGCTTTCTTT. Translation: CASSLSPPTGAIQRTEAFF.

This clonotype was detected only a few times. V is TRBV10-3 and J is TRBJ2-5; 7 bases map to TRBD1. Unmatched junction bases numbered 5, after V lost 5 bases and J lost 2 bases. Germline V gene data show CDR1 as ENHRY and CDR2 as SYGVKD. The length of the CDR3 is 14 residues. The CDR3 DNA follows: TGTGCCATCAGTTGGGGACAGTTGCAAGAGACCCAGTACTTC. It translates to CAISWGQLQETQYF.

This clonotype was seen repeatedly, ten times or more. The rearrangement joins TRBV20-1 to TRBJ2-7; tentatively, D is TRBD1 (6 bases). Trimming removed 5 bases from V and 0 bases from J, with 17 bases in between. CDR3 size: 15 residues. CDR1 and CDR2 from the germline V gene are DFQATT and SNEGSKA (reference sequence). The DNA of the CDR3 is TGCAGTGCTCTGTCGATGGGACAACCCTCCTACGAGCAGTACTTC. Translated, it gives CSALSMGQPSYEQYF.

The chain couples TRBV20-1 to TRBJ1-1; D is possibly TRBD1 (5 bases). This CDR3 is built from 15 residues. Trimming cost V 6 bases and J 1 base, with 18 bases left between them. CDR1 DFQATT and CDR2 SNEGSKA come from the germline V gene (reference sequence). CDR3 DNA sequence: TGCAGTGCCCCCAACGCAGGGAAATCGAACACTGAAGCTTTCTTT. It specifies CSAPNAGKSNTEAFF.

Note on this clonotype: A much larger clonotype is one base distant, so this may be a read error. The chain has TRBV20-1 and TRBJ2-2; D perhaps matches TRBD2 (5 bases). CDR1 DFQATT and CDR2 SNEGSKA come from the germline V gene (reference sequence). The CDR3 totals 15 residues. Trimming stripped 2 bases from V and 4 bases from J, with 14 bases between. The CDR3 spells CSARRVVGSTGELFF. The CDR3 bases are TGCAGTGCTAGAAGGGTGGTAGGGAGCACCGGGGAGCTGTTTTTT.

The J gene is TRBJ2-3, the V gene TRBV20-1; 12 bases fit TRBD1. There are 14 residues in the CDR3. The V gene's germline CDR1 is DFQATT and CDR2 SNEGSKA (reference sequence). With V trimmed by 6 bases and J by 4 bases, 5 bases remained unmatched. CDR3 region: CSALGDRGPDTQYF. Written as DNA, the CDR3 is TGCAGTGCGCTGGGGGACAGGGGGCCAGATACGCAGTATTTT.

The J gene is TRBJ2-3, the V gene TRBV5-1; D is unclear. The CDR3 totals 15 residues. CDR1 SGHRS and CDR2 YFSETQ come from the germline V gene. Trimming removed 4 bases at V and 0 bases at J, with 12 bases between. The CDR3 loop is CASSLRMASTDTQYF. CDR3 coding DNA: TGCGCCAGCAGCCTCCGGATGGCTAGCACAGATACGCAGTATTTT.

The table lists this clonotype with a few counts. The chain uses TRBV5-1 and TRBJ2-3, with TRBD2 matching 8 bases. CDR1 is SGHRS, CDR2 YFSETQ, per germline. Trimming took 5 bases from V and 2 from J; bases not matched to a gene: 7. The CDR3 extends over 15 amino acids. The CDR3 sequence: CASRVRGEFTDTQYF. In DNA, the CDR3 is TGCGCCAGCAGGGTGCGGGGGGAATTCACAGATACGCAGTATTTT.

Note on this clonotype: Being one base from a much bigger clone, this may be a read error. Because the CDR3 is missing its conserved closing phenylalanine or tryptophan, this is likely a read error. The chain combines TRBV29-1 with TRBJ2-1, with D unclear. Germline CDR1 and CDR2: SQVTM and ANQGSEA. The CDR3 extends over 9 amino acids. V lost 6 bases, J lost 5 bases, and 2 bases lay in between. The CDR3 coding sequence is TGCAGCGTGAACAATGAGCAGTTCGTC. Residues: CSVNNEQFV.

This clonotype came up many times. The gene calls are TRBV20-1 and TRBJ2-2; perhaps TRBD1 as D (5 bases). Looked up from germline, CDR1 is DFQATT and CDR2 is SNEGSKA (reference sequence). The ends were cut back, 0 bases at V and 0 bases at J, with 14 bases in the middle. This CDR3 is 17 amino acids long. In DNA form, the CDR3 reads TGCAGTGCTAGAGATCTATTAAGGACAACGAACACCGGGGAGCTGTTTTTT. Amino acid sequence: CSARDLLRTTNTGELFF.

The V and J genes are TRBV9 and TRBJ2-7; D ambiguous. The length of the CDR3 is 14 residues. Germline CDR1 is SGDLS and CDR2 is YYNGEE. Trimming removed 0 bases at V and 2 bases at J, with 9 bases between. The CDR3 reads CASSVDGGTYEQYF. In DNA, the CDR3 is TGTGCCAGCAGCGTAGACGGTGGGACCTACGAGCAGTACTTC.

The chain is built from TRBV20-1 and TRBJ2-1, with D possibly TRBD2 on 7 matching bases. Per germline, CDR1 DFQATT and CDR2 SNEGSKA (reference sequence). Trimming took off 3 bases at V and 6 bases at J, with 9 bases between the two ends. This CDR3 region has 12 residues. This CDR3 reads CSASRGANEQFF. The CDR3 bases are TGCAGTGCTAGTCGGGGGGCCAATGAGCAGTTCTTC.

The rearrangement uses TRBV20-1 and TRBJ2-3, with 11 bases matching TRBD2. CDR1 is DFQATT and CDR2 is SNEGSKA in the germline V gene (reference sequence). The CDR3 consists of 15 residues. Trimming took 6 bases from V and 1 from J; bases not matched to a gene: 6. CDR3 sequence: CSAVVAGGGTDTQYF. The CDR3 DNA reads as TGCAGTGCCGTTGTAGCGGGGGGGGGCACAGATACGCAGTATTTT.